This is a list of T cell receptor beta chains from one sample in a study of blood T cell repertoires in COVID-19. Sequenced by immunoSEQ multiplex PCR; TCRdb stores in-frame clones only, minus some. The sample has a few hundred thousand clones, roughly 85% seen once. Specimen: peripheral blood. These receptors were obtained from a man between 45 and 60 years old who had recovered from COVID-19. Both conserved end residues are part of each CDR3. A D gene is named only where the DNA matches it firmly. Rows may omit the clone size; those that give it use once, few, many or a size class.

abundance,len,j_gene,v_gene,d_gene,CDR3nt,CDR3aa
.,16,TRBJ2-1,TRBV5-1,TRBD2,TGCGCCAGCAGGGGGACTAGCGGGAGTTCCTACAATGAGCAGTTCTTC,CASRGTSGSSYNEQFF
once,17,TRBJ2-3,TRBV3-1/TRBV3-2,.,TGTGCCAGCAGCCAAGATAACGTCGGGTATAGCACAGATACGCAGTATTTT,CASSQDNVGYSTDTQYF
.,11,TRBJ1-1,TRBV20-1,.,TGCACCGCTAGTCGGAACACTGAAGCTTTCTTT,CTASRNTEAFF
once,14,TRBJ2-1,TRBV28,TRBD1,TGTGCCAGCAGTCCGGACAGGGTATACAATGAGCAGTTCTTC,CASSPDRVYNEQFF
.,14,TRBJ1-4,TRBV5-1,.,TGCGCCAGCAGCACAGGGAGAACTAATGAAAAACTGTTTTTT,CASSTGRTNEKLFF
few,16,TRBJ2-1,TRBV11-2,TRBD2,TGTGCCAGCAGCTTAGTGGCGAGCGGGAGGCGGGATGAGCAGTTCTTC,CASSLVASGRRDEQFF
.,14,TRBJ1-1,TRBV19,.,TGTGCCAGTAGTCCCGCGGGGCGGGACACTGAAGCTTTCTTT,CASSPAGRDTEAFF
once,18,TRBJ2-1,TRBV29-1,TRBD2,TGCAGCGTTGAACTCACCGGGACTAGCGCCGCGGTGATCGATGAGCAGTTCTTC,CSVELTGTSAAVIDEQFF
many,14,TRBJ2-3,TRBV4-2,.,TGTGCCAGCAGCCAAGGACTAGTGACAGATACGCAGTATTTT,CASSQGLVTDTQYF
.,16,TRBJ2-3,TRBV7-2,TRBD2,TGTGCCAGCAGCTTCAATAGCGGGTTCATCACAGATACGCAGTATTTT,CASSFNSGFITDTQYF
.,15,TRBJ2-7,TRBV3-1/TRBV3-2,TRBD1,TGTGCCAGCAGCCAACGCCCGGACAGGTCAGCCGAGCAGTACTTC,CASSQRPDRSAEQYF
.,16,TRBJ2-7,TRBV19,.,TGTGCCAGTAGTGGGATTGGTGGGAGTAGGTCCTACGAGCAGTACTTC,CASSGIGGSRSYEQYF
.,17,TRBJ2-7,TRBV5-5,TRBD2,TGTGCCAGCAGCTTGGCCGCCCAATCGGGGGGTACCTACGAGCAGTACTTC,CASSLAAQSGGTYEQYF
.,16,TRBJ2-3,TRBV6-4,.,TGTGCCAGCAGACGGCTAGGGACAAGGCATTTCGAGACGCAGTATTTT,CASRRLGTRHFETQYF
.,15,TRBJ1-2,TRBV19,.,TGTGCCAGTAGTATAGTAGCCGGCGGGAGAATCGGCTACACCTTC,CASSIVAGGRIGYTF
.,13,TRBJ2-4,TRBV2,.,TGTGCCAGCAGTGACGCGTTGGAAAACATTCAGTACTTC,CASSDALENIQYF
.,13,TRBJ2-3,TRBV28,.,TGTGCCCACGGAGCCGTGAGCACAGATACGCAGTATTTT,CAHGAVSTDTQYF
.,18,TRBJ1-5,TRBV28,.,TGTGCCAGCAGTTTATCCAGGCTCAGGTTCCTTAGCAATCAGCCCCAGCATTTT,CASSLSRLRFLSNQPQHF
.,16,TRBJ2-2,TRBV5-1,TRBD2,TGCGCCAGCAGCTCCTTCAGCGGGATCCCCACCGGGGAGCTGTTTTTT,CASSSFSGIPTGELFF
.,15,TRBJ1-4,TRBV5-1,TRBD1,TGCGCCAGCAGCTGGGGGGACAGGGGTAATGAAAAACTGTTTTTT,CASSWGDRGNEKLFF
.,13,TRBJ2-3,TRBV30,.,TGTGCCTGGGGGGGACTCTTAACAGATACGCAGTATTTT,CAWGGLLTDTQYF
.,15,TRBJ1-3,TRBV3-1/TRBV3-2,.,TGTGCCAGCAGCGTGACTGCCAGCTCTGGAAACACCATATATTTT,CASSVTASSGNTIYF
.,14,TRBJ2-1,TRBV29-1,TRBD1,TGCAGCGTTGAACGACAGGGGTCCTACAATGAGCAGTTCTTC,CSVERQGSYNEQFF
.,16,TRBJ2-5,TRBV5-1,.,TGCGCCAGCAGCTTGACGTCCGGGACTCCCGAGGAGACCCAGTACTTC,CASSLTSGTPEETQYF
.,12,TRBJ1-2,TRBV6-5,TRBD1,TGTGCCAGCAGGAACAGGGGTGATGGCTACACCTTC,CASRNRGDGYTF
.,15,TRBJ1-5,TRBV18,.,TGTGCCAGCTCACCCACCGACAGGTCCAATCAGCCCCAGCATTTT,CASSPTDRSNQPQHF
.,16,TRBJ2-5,TRBV5-1,TRBD2,TGCGCCAGCAGCCGGCGAGGTAGCGGGAAGGAAGAGACCCAGTACTTC,CASSRRGSGKEETQYF
once,18,TRBJ2-7,TRBV9,TRBD2,TGTGCCAGCAGCGTAGACCCACTAGCGGGAGGACCGATTTACGAGCAGTACTTC,CASSVDPLAGGPIYEQYF
.,16,TRBJ2-5,TRBV6-5,.,TGTGCCAGCAGTTACTCGCCCGCTACTTCTCAAGAGACCCAGTACTTC,CASSYSPATSQETQYF
.,15,TRBJ1-1,TRBV27,TRBD1,TGTGCCAGCAGTTCGACAGGGGGCAAGAACACTGAAGCTTTCTTT,CASSSTGGKNTEAFF
.,17,TRBJ2-1,TRBV18,TRBD1,TGTGCCAGCTCACCTACAGGGGGCGCAGGGTCCTACAATGAGCAGTTCTTC,CASSPTGGAGSYNEQFF